The present entry profiles one TCR beta chain with its context. TCRdb fed the RT-PCR reads into MiXCR, producing one record per CDR3 protein. The table includes about 700,000 distinct CDR3 sequences, 11% to 15% detected once. This TCR derives from a female donor in good health, serving as a healthy control. What was sequenced was memory CD4+ T cells from blood.

The CDR3, as DNA: TGTGCCAGCGGTAGGGGCCAAGAGACCCAGTACTTC. Translating it yields CASGRGQETQYF. The rearrangement joins TRBV12-3 or TRBV12-4 to TRBJ2-5; TRBD1 might be the D (5 bases). The length of the CDR3 is 12 residues. V was shortened by 8 bases and J by 1 base, with 8 bases between the two germline ends.